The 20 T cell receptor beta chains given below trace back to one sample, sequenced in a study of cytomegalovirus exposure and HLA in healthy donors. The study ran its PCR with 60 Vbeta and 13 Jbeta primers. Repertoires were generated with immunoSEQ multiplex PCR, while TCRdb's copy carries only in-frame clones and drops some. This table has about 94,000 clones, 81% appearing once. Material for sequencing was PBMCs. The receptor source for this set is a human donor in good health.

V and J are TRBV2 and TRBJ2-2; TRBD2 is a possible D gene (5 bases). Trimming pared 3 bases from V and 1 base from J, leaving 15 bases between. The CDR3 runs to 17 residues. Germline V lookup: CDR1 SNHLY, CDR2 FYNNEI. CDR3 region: CASSDGRRRGNTGELFF. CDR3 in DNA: TGTGCCAGCAGTGACGGACGGCGACGGGGGAACACCGGGGAGCTGTTTTTT.

The CDR3 nucleotides are TGTGCCTGGAGCCAAGACAGTACTGGAAACACCATATATTTT. This codes for CAWSQDSTGNTIYF. The rearrangement uses TRBV30 and TRBJ1-3, with D tentatively TRBD1 (5 bases). V lost 3 bases, J lost 2 bases, and 11 bases lay in between. The germline V gene has CDR1 GTSNPN and CDR2 SVGIG (reference sequence). The CDR3 is 14 amino acids.

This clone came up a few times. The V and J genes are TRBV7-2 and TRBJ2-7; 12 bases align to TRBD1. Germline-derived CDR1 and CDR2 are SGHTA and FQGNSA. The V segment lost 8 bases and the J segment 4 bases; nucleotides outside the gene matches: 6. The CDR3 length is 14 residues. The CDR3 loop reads CASGPGQGAYEQYF. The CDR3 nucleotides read TGTGCCAGCGGGCCGGGACAGGGGGCTTACGAGCAGTACTTC.

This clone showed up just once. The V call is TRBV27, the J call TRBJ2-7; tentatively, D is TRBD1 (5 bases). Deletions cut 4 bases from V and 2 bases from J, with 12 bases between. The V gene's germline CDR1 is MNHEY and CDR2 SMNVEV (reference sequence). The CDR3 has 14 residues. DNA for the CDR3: TGTGCCAGCAGTTCCTGGGGCCAGACCTACGAGCAGTACTTC. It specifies CASSSWGQTYEQYF.

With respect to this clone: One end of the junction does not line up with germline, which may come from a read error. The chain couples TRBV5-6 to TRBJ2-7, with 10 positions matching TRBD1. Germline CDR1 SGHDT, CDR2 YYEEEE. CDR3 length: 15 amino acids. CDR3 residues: CASSLGGTGAASRSF. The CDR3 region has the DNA TGTGCCAGCAGCTTGGGCGGGACAGGGGCCGCCTCTAGGAGCTTC.

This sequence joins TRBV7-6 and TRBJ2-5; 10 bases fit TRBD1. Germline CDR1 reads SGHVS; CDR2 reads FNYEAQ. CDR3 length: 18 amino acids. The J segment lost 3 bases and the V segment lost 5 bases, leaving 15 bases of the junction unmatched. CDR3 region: CASSQTGGGFIAEETQYF. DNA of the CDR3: TGTGCCAGCAGCCAGACAGGGGGCGGATTTATTGCCGAAGAGACCCAGTACTTC.

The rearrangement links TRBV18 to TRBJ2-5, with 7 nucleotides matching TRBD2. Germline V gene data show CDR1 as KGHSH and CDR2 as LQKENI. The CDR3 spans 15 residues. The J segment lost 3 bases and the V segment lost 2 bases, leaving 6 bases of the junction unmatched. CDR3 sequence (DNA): TGTGCCAGCTCACCAAGGCTAGCGGCCGAAGAGACCCAGTACTTC. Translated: CASSPRLAAEETQYF.

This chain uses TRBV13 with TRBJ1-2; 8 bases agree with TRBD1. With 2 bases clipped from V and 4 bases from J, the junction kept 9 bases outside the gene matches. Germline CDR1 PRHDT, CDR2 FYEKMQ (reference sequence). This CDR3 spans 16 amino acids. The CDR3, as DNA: TGTGCCAGCAGCTTAAGGGCCGGGACAGGTTTCTATGGCTACACCTTC. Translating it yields CASSLRAGTGFYGYTF.

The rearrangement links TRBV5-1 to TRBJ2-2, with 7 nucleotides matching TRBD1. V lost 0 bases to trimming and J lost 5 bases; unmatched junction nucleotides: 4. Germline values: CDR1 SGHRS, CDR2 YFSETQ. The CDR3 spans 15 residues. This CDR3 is CASSLVPGGTGELFF. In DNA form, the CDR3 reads TGCGCCAGCAGCTTGGTGCCAGGGGGTACCGGGGAGCTGTTTTTT. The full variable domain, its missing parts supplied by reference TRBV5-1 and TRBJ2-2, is KAGVTQTPRYLIKTRGQQVTLSCSPISGHRSVSWYQQTPGQGLQFLFEYFSETQRNKGNFPGRFSGRQFSNSRSEMNVSTLELGDSALYLCASSLVPGGTGELFFGEGSRLTVL.

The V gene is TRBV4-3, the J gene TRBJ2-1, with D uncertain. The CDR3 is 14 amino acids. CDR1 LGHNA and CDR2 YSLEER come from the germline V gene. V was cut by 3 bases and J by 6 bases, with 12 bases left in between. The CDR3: CASSHAGFSNEQFF. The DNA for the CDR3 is TGCGCCAGCAGCCATGCAGGCTTTAGCAATGAGCAGTTCTTC.

The CDR3 region is CASSLGVKETQYF. The CDR3 DNA is TGTGCCAGCAGCTTAGGAGTAAAAGAGACCCAGTACTTC. The rearrangement uses TRBV7-9 and TRBJ2-5; D not certain. The CDR3 covers 13 residues. The V end lost 1 base, the J end lost 3 bases, and 6 bases lay between the germline ends. Germline CDR1 is SEHNR and CDR2 is FQNEAQ (reference sequence).

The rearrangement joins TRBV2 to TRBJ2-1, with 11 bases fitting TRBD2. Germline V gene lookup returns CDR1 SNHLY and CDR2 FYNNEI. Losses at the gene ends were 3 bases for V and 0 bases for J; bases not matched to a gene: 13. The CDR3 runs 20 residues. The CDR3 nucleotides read TGTGCCAGCAGTGAGGCCCCAACTAGCGGGAGCGCGAGCTCCTACAATGAGCAGTTCTTC. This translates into CASSEAPTSGSASSYNEQFF.

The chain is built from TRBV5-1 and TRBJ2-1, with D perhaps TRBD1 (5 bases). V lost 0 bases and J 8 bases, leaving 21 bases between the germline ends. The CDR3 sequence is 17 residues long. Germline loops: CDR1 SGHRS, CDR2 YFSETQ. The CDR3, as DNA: TGCGCCAGCAGCTTGGGCTTGGTTCCGACAGCCGGGCATGAGCAGTTCTTC. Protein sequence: CASSLGLVPTAGHEQFF.

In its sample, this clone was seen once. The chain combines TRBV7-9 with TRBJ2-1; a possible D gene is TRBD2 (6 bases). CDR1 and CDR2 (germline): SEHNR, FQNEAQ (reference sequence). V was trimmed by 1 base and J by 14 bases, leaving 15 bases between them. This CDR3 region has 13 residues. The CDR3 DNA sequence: TGTGCCAGCAGCTTAGGAGGCTCGGGGGAAGAGTTCTTC. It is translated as CASSLGGSGEEFF.

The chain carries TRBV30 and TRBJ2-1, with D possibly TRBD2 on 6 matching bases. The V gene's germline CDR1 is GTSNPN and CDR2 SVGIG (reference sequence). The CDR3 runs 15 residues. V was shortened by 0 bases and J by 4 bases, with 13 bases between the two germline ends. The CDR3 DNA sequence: TGTGCCTGGAGTGTACCGTCAGGGAGGTACAATGAGCAGTTCTTC. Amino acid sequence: CAWSVPSGRYNEQFF.

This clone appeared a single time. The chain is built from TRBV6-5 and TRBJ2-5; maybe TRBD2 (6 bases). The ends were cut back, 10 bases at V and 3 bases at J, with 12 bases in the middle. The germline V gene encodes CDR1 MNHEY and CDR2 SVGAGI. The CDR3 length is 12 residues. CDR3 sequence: CATLDYKETQYF. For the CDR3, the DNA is TGTGCCACCCTGGACTACAAAGAGACCCAGTACTTC.

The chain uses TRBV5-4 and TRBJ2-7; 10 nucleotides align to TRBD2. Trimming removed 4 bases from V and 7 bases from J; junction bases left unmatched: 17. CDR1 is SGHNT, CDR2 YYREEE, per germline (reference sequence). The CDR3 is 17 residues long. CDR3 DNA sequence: TGTGCCAGCAGCCGCCCGTCTAGCGGGGGACTCTCGCGGGAGCAGTACTTC. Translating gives CASSRPSSGGLSREQYF.

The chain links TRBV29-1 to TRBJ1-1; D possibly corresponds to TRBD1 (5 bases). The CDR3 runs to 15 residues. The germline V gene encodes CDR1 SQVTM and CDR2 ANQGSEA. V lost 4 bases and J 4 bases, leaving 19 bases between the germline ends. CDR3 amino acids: CSVGDYILRATEAFF. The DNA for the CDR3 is TGCAGCGTTGGGGACTACATCCTTAGAGCCACTGAAGCTTTCTTT.

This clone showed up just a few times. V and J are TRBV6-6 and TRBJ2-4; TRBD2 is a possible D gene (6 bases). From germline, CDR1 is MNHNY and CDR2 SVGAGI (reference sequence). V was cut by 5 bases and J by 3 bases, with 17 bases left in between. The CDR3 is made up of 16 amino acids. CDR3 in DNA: TGTGCCAGCAGTCGAGGGAGGACCGTGGGCAAAAACATTCAGTACTTC. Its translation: CASSRGRTVGKNIQYF.

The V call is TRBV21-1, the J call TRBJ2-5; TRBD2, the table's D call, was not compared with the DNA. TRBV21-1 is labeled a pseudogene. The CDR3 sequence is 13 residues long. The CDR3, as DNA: TGTGCCAGCAGCTCGGGGGGTCGAGAGACCCAGTACTTC. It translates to CASSSGGRETQYF.